This TCR beta chain was recorded in a study of PD-L1 blockade in urothelial cancer. The time point: peripheral blood 6 weeks after treatment start. Generated by immunoSEQ multiplex PCR, the TCRdb table keeps only in-frame clones and is missing some. Here the sample spans 120,000 or so clones, about 84% being singletons. J was trimmed by 0 bases and V by 1 base; bases with no gene match: 8. Germline V gene data show CDR1 as SGHTA and CDR2 as FQGTGA. This CDR3 has 20 amino acids. The chain recombines TRBV7-3 with TRBJ2-2; 13 positions agree with TRBD2. Sample: PBMCs, taken around atezolizumab (anti-PD-L1) treatment. This TCR came from a man aged 50 or older with urothelial cancer. CDR3 sequence (DNA): TGTGCCAGCAGCTTAAAGTCGGGACTAGCGGGATACTCGAACACCGGGGAGCTGTTTTTT. Its translation is CASSLKSGLAGYSNTGELFF.